The entry that follows covers one TCR beta chain sequence. This entry belongs to a study of cytotoxic CD8 clonotypes in ibrutinib-treated CLL. The V gene's germline CDR1 is SGHDN and CDR2 FVKESK. V lost 4 bases, J lost 4 bases, and 1 base stayed unmatched. The CDR3 extends over 15 amino acids. Here immunoSEQ multiplex PCR was the method, and the copy in TCRdb shows in-frame clones only, minus some. The sample yields about 6,000 clones, roughly 74% seen once. This chain connects TRBV14 to TRBJ2-2; 12 nucleotides align to TRBD1. The TCR was taken from a human donor with chronic lymphocytic leukemia. The sequences come from PBMCs, collected before ibrutinib treatment. Here the CDR3 DNA reads TGTGCCAGCAGCCGGGACAGGGGGCCCACCGGGGAGCTGTTTTTT. Protein product: CASSRDRGPTGELFF.